These 16 T cell receptor beta chains share one sample of origin, sequenced in a study of CD8 T cells in Susac syndrome. An input of about 0.5 to 1 ug of RNA was subjected to reverse transcription using random hexamers. Using its own MiXCR run on the immunoSEQ multiplex PCR reads, TCRdb lists one record per CDR3 protein. The sample consists of about 430,000 distinct CDR3 sequences, around 85% of them appearing once. The specimen was CD8+ T cells from PBMCs. The receptors here all came from a human donor with multiple sclerosis.

The rearrangement links TRBV30 to TRBJ2-3; 8 nucleotides align to TRBD2. CDR1 and CDR2 (germline): GTSNPN, SVGIG (reference sequence). Losses at the gene ends were 0 bases for V and 4 bases for J; bases not matched to a gene: 6. The CDR3 is 15 amino acids. This CDR3 is CAWSVTGGPADTQYF. The CDR3 nucleotides read TGTGCCTGGAGTGTAACGGGAGGGCCCGCAGATACGCAGTATTTT.

J is TRBJ2-2 and V is TRBV29-1; D call uncertain. The germline CDR1 and CDR2 sequences are SQVTM and ANQGSEA. This CDR3 is built from 12 residues. Trimming removed 7 bases from V and 1 base from J, with 7 bases in between. DNA for the CDR3: TGCAGCGCTGAGATGAACACCGGGGAGCTGTTTTTT. Its protein product is CSAEMNTGELFF.

This chain connects TRBV13 to TRBJ2-2; 7 bases are a match to TRBD1. Germline CDR1 reads PRHDT; CDR2 reads FYEKMQ (reference sequence). There are 16 residues in the CDR3. V lost 1 base to trimming and J lost 5 bases; unmatched junction nucleotides: 7. The CDR3 DNA follows: TGTGCCAGCAGCTTAGCGACAGGGTTTTCGACCGGGGAGCTGTTTTTT. Translated, it gives CASSLATGFSTGELFF.

A note on this clonotype: At one of its ends the junction is not consistent with the germline gene, which may arise from a read error. The V gene is TRBV28, the J gene TRBJ1-1; TRBD1 might be the D (6 bases). Germline CDR1 MDHEN, CDR2 SYDVKM. The CDR3 loop spans 13 amino acids. The CDR3 sequence: CASSLPGATVAFF. In DNA, the CDR3 is TGTGCCAGCAGTTTGCCAGGGGCCACTGTAGCTTTCTTT. The complete variable domain, with remaining parts taken from reference TRBV28 and TRBJ1-1, reads DVKVTQSSRYLVKRTGEKVFLECVQDMDHENMFWYRQDPGLGLRLIYFSYDVKMKEKGDIPEGYSVSREKKERFSLILESASTNQTSMYLCASSLPGATVAFFGQGTRLTVV.

J is TRBJ2-5 and V is TRBV28; TRBD2 matches 9 bases. The CDR3 runs 14 residues. Trimming removed 7 bases from V and 1 base from J; junction bases left unmatched: 4. Germline V CDR1 and CDR2: MDHEN, SYDVKM. The CDR3 loop reads CASTGLALQETQYF. The CDR3 DNA follows: TGTGCCAGCACGGGACTAGCACTCCAAGAGACCCAGTACTTC.

CDR3 nucleotide sequence: TGTGCCAGCAGTTCCTTTGGACAGGCCCCCGGGACTAGCGGGATCCAGTTCTTC. Translating it yields CASSSFGQAPGTSGIQFF. V gene TRBV6-5 combines with J gene TRBJ2-1, with 13 bases lining up with TRBD2. The V segment lost 4 bases and the J segment 13 bases; nucleotides outside the gene matches: 19. The CDR3 has 18 residues. Germline loops: CDR1 MNHEY, CDR2 SVGAGI.

The chain combines TRBV5-4 with TRBJ2-2, with D hard to call. Trimming pared 3 bases from V and 0 bases from J, leaving 6 bases between. CDR1 is SGHNT and CDR2 is YYREEE in the germline V gene (reference sequence). The CDR3 sequence is 14 residues long. Here the CDR3 DNA reads TGTGCCAGCAGCTGGGTTCCGAACACCGGGGAGCTGTTTTTT. It yields the protein CASSWVPNTGELFF.

The J gene is TRBJ2-1, the V gene TRBV12-3 or TRBV12-4; 11 nucleotides line up with TRBD2. There are 15 residues in the CDR3. J was trimmed by 7 bases and V by 5 bases; bases with no gene match: 7. DNA of the CDR3: TGTGCCAGCAGTCTAACTAGCGGGGGAGTAAATGAGCAGTTCTTC. Translated: CASSLTSGGVNEQFF.

This rearrangement joins TRBV2 to TRBJ1-1; D is unresolved. The CDR3 sequence is 13 residues long. In germline, CDR1 is SNHLY, CDR2 FYNNEI. Trimming left V 1 base short and J 1 base short, with 4 bases between. The CDR3 is CASSEDPNTEAFF. CDR3 bases: TGTGCCAGCAGTGAAGACCCGAACACTGAAGCTTTCTTT.

The chain uses TRBV19 and TRBJ1-1, with 8 bases aligning to TRBD1. The V gene's germline CDR1 is LNHDA and CDR2 SQIVND (reference sequence). The CDR3 contains 12 residues. With 6 bases clipped from V and 8 bases from J, the junction kept 5 bases outside the gene matches. Here the CDR3 reads CASSHRGMEAFF. CDR3 coding DNA: TGTGCCAGTAGCCACAGGGGGATGGAAGCTTTCTTT.

V gene TRBV11-2 combines with J gene TRBJ2-1; D gene uncertain. The CDR3 length is 12 residues. In germline, CDR1 is SGHAT, CDR2 FQNNGV. V was clipped by 1 base and J by 9 bases, with 7 bases between them. CDR3 region: CASSLVGAEQFF. The CDR3 region has the DNA TGTGCCAGCAGCTTAGTCGGAGCTGAGCAGTTCTTC.

This chain links TRBV15 with TRBJ2-5; a weak D match, TRBD2 (6 bases). Trimming cost V 0 bases and J 4 bases, with 12 bases left between them. The CDR3 covers 15 residues. Germline values: CDR1 LNHNV, CDR2 YYDKDF (reference sequence). CDR3 nucleotides: TGTGCCACCAGCAGAGATAACTTGGGGGGAGAGACCCAGTACTTC. Encoded protein: CATSRDNLGGETQYF.

This sequence joins TRBV10-3 and TRBJ2-4; 9 nucleotides match TRBD1. The junction had 5 bases not matched to a gene; V was cut back by 0 bases and J by 8 bases. The CDR3 length is 15 residues. Germline-derived CDR1 and CDR2 are ENHRY and SYGVKD. The CDR3 reads CAISESGQGGDIQYF. CDR3 nucleotides: TGTGCCATCAGTGAGTCGGGACAGGGTGGGGACATTCAGTACTTC.

The rearrangement uses TRBV6-5 and TRBJ2-5, with a tentative D call TRBD1 (5 bases). With 6 bases removed from V and 1 base from J, the gap between germline ends came to 15 bases. This CDR3 spans 15 amino acids. The germline V gene has CDR1 MNHEY and CDR2 SVGAGI. CDR3 in amino acids: CASRVQGIFQETQYF. CDR3 in DNA: TGTGCCAGCAGAGTCCAGGGAATATTCCAAGAGACCCAGTACTTC.

The chain's CDR3 is CASRPTDGGTEAFF. Written as DNA, the CDR3 is TGTGCCAGCAGACCCACGGACGGCGGCACTGAAGCTTTCTTT. The genes are TRBV28 and TRBJ1-1; unclear D gene. Trimming took off 6 bases at V and 4 bases at J, with 15 bases between the two ends. The germline CDR1 and CDR2 sequences are MDHEN and SYDVKM. The CDR3 totals 14 residues. The full variable domain, rest sourced from reference TRBV28 and TRBJ1-1, is DVKVTQSSRYLVKRTGEKVFLECVQDMDHENMFWYRQDPGLGLRLIYFSYDVKMKEKGDIPEGYSVSREKKERFSLILESASTNQTSMYLCASRPTDGGTEAFFGQGTRLTVV.

The genes are TRBV28 and TRBJ2-7; D remains ambiguous. CDR3 length equals 12 residues. Germline lookup yields CDR1 MDHEN and CDR2 SYDVKM. The V and J ends lost 4 bases and 5 bases respectively, with 9 bases between them. CDR3 nucleotides: TGTGCCAGCAGTTCCACAACTCACGAGCAGTACTTC. It codes for CASSSTTHEQYF.